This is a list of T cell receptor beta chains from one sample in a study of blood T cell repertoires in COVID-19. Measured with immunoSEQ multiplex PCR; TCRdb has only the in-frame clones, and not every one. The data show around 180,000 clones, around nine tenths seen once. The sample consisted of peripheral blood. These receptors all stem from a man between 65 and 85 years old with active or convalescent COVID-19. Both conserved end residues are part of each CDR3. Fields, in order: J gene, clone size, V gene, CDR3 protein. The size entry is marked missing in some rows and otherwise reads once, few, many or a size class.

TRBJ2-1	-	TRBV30	CAWTREKNEQFF
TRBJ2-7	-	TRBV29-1	CSVLWDRARNEQYF
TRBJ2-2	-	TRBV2	CASSRLAGETGELFF
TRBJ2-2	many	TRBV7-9	CASSLGGLAATGELFF
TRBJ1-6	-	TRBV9	CASSVAQGDSPLHF
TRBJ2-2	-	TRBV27	CASSFGGSKVSGELFF
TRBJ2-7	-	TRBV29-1	CSVGTGGNYEQYF
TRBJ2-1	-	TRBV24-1	CATSDLQWTMVF
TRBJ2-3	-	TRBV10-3	CAISRTSGSRSGTDTQYF
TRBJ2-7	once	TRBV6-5	CASSLTSGSSYEQYF
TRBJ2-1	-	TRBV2	CASSETWGLNEQFF
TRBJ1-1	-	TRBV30	CAWSKLRVGNTEAFF
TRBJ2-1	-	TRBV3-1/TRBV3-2	CASSRGLHSYNEQFF
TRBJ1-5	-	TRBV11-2	CASREQGSNQPQHF
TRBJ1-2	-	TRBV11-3	CASSVDSSGYGYTF
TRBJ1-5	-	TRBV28	CASSSPGQGIQPQHF
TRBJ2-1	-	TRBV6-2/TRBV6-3	CASSSPGQGMNEQFF
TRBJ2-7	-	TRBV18	CASSPTRTPGSEEQYF
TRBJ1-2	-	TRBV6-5	CASTTSIGSYGYTF
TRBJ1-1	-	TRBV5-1	CASKEGRNTEAFF
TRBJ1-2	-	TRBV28	CASLLDRAGSYGYTF
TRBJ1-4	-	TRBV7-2	CASSRTAAAEKLFF
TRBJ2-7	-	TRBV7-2	CASSLGTSGRAWEQYF
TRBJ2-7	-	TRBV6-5	CASSHTTGVTYEQYF
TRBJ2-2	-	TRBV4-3	CASSRRATRGELFF
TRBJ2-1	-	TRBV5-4	CASSLDTSGVNEQFF
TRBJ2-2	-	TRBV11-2	CASSARRRGTGELFF
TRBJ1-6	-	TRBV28	CASSTLGSVGSPLHF
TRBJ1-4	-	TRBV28	CASSLGGGRGEKLFF
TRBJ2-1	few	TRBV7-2	CASSLVDSPRFF
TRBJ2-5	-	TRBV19	CASSIGWQETQYF
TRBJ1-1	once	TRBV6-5	CASSRTAMMNTEAFF
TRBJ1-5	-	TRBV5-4	CASSTGQVRPQHF
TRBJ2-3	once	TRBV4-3	CASSQDPGGPTNTDTQYF
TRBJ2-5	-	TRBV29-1	CSAREGETQYF
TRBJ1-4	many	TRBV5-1	CASSLAQGNEKLFF
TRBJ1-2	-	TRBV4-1	CASSQVSQNYGYTF
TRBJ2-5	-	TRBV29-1	CIAIRPEDQETQYF
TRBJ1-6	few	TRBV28	CASSHRVLNSPLHF
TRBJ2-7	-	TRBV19	CASSIRAGRYEQYF
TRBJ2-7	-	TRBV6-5	CASSLERYEQYF
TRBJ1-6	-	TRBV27	CATRSSSYNSPLHF
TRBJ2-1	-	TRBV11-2	CASSHQGIYNEQFF
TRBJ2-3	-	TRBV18	CASSPTSKSTDTQYF
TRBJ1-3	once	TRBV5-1	CASSWGPGGNTIYF
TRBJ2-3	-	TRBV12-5	CASGLDTDTQYF
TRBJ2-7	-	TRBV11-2	CASSLGPTGEFSYEQYF
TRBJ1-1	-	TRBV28	CASSRRTVIMNTEAFF
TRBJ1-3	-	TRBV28	CASSFGGSGNTIYF
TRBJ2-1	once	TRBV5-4	CASSLGDRGRNEQFF
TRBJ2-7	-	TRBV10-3	CAISDSGHLSEQYF
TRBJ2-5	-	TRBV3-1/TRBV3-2	CASSRFLRVVVAGHQETQYF
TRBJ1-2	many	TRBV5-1	CASSTGSAGYTF
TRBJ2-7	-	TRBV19	CASSMGQGARFEQYF
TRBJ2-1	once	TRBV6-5	CASSKPGLGEQFF
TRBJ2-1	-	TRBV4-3	CASSLRDSYNEQFF